Below are 21 T cell receptor beta chains sequenced from a single sample in a study of cytomegalovirus exposure and HLA in healthy donors. Use of 60 Vbeta and 13 Jbeta primers characterized the PCR. Measured with immunoSEQ multiplex PCR; TCRdb has only the in-frame clones, and not every one. With around 130,000 clones in the sample, the ten largest clones hold roughly 2%. The specimen was PBMCs. The receptors shown here come from a woman aged 60-75 years in good health and CMV-seronegative.

This chain joins TRBV6-5 and TRBJ1-3; 9 nucleotides line up with TRBD1. Trimming removed 9 bases from V and 7 bases from J; junction bases left unmatched: 7. Germline lookup yields CDR1 MNHEY and CDR2 SVGAGI. The CDR3 contains 13 residues. DNA of the CDR3: TGTGCCAGTTCGGGGACAGGGTCGAACACCATATATTTT. Translated: CASSGTGSNTIYF.

This sequence joins TRBV5-1 and TRBJ2-1, with 9 bases lining up with TRBD1. The CDR3 is 16 residues long. J lost 8 bases, V lost 0 bases, and 9 bases had no gene match. Per germline, CDR1 SGHRS and CDR2 YFSETQ. DNA of the CDR3: TGCGCCAGCAGCTTGGAGGGACAGGGCGATTTGGATGAGCAGTTCTTC. Translating it yields CASSLEGQGDLDEQFF.

The CDR3 here is CASSQWGTSGVQETQYF. Here the CDR3 DNA reads TGCGCCAGCAGCCAATGGGGGACTAGCGGGGTCCAAGAGACCCAGTACTTC. The chain has TRBV4-1 and TRBJ2-5; 13 positions agree with TRBD2. Germline CDR1 and CDR2: MGHRA and YSYEKL. The CDR3 totals 17 residues. J gave up 1 base and V 2 bases, and 4 bases lay outside the gene matches.

The CDR3 is CASSLNPGRDKSQHF. The CDR3 DNA sequence: TGTGCCAGCAGCTTAAACCCCGGACGGGATAAATCCCAGCATTTT. The gene calls are TRBV11-2 and TRBJ1-5; D remains unclear. The V and J ends lost 2 bases and 11 bases respectively, with 19 bases between them. This CDR3 region has 15 residues. The germline V gene has CDR1 SGHAT and CDR2 FQNNGV.

The chain carries TRBV4-1 and TRBJ2-3, with TRBD2 matching over 9 bases. Germline V gives CDR1 MGHRA, CDR2 YSYEKL. The V segment lost 1 base and the J segment 1 base; nucleotides outside the gene matches: 3. The CDR3 has 16 amino acids. The CDR3 loop reads CASSQVGGGGTDTQYF. Here the CDR3 DNA reads TGCGCCAGCAGCCAAGTGGGCGGGGGGGGCACAGATACGCAGTATTTT.

The J gene is TRBJ2-5, the V gene TRBV20-1; D unresolved. V lost 6 bases and J 5 bases, leaving 10 bases between the germline ends. Looked up from germline, CDR1 is DFQATT and CDR2 is SNEGSKA (reference sequence). CDR3 length: 11 amino acids. The CDR3 bases are TGCAGTGCGGCCCCCTGGGAGACCCAGTACTTC. Its translation is CSAAPWETQYF.

J is TRBJ2-7 and V is TRBV5-4; D perhaps matches TRBD1 (6 bases). Per germline, CDR1 SGHNT and CDR2 YYREEE (reference sequence). The ends were cut back, 4 bases at V and 3 bases at J, with 14 bases in the middle. This CDR3 contains 14 residues. The CDR3 coding sequence is TGTGCCAGCAGCAACCAGGGGCAGCACTACGAGCAGTACTTC. It is translated as CASSNQGQHYEQYF.

The V call is TRBV19, the J call TRBJ1-1; maybe TRBD1 (5 bases). The CDR3 is 14 amino acids. The germline V gene encodes CDR1 LNHDA and CDR2 SQIVND (reference sequence). The germline V and J ends were trimmed by 3 bases and 6 bases, with 14 bases remaining between them. As DNA, the CDR3 is TGTGCCAGTAGTATTAGGGGAAATTACGCTGAAGCTTTCTTT. Translating gives CASSIRGNYAEAFF.

The chain carries TRBV19 and TRBJ1-1, with a tentative D call TRBD1 (6 bases). Germline V gives CDR1 LNHDA, CDR2 SQIVND (reference sequence). V was clipped by 7 bases and J by 1 base, with 10 bases between them. The CDR3 contains 13 residues. The CDR3 bases are TGTGCCAGTATGGACAGACGGAACACTGAAGCTTTCTTT. Translation gives CASMDRRNTEAFF.

The chain uses TRBV11-3 and TRBJ1-4, with D possibly being TRBD1 (6 bases). The germline V and J ends were trimmed by 6 bases and 8 bases, with 19 bases remaining between them. Germline V gene lookup returns CDR1 SGHNT and CDR2 YENEEA. The CDR3 length is 15 residues. CDR3 DNA sequence: TGTGCCAGCAGACCCTCACAGGGACCCGGAGAAAAACTGTTTTTT. Protein: CASRPSQGPGEKLFF. The whole variable domain, remainder taken from reference TRBV11-3 and TRBJ1-4, is EAGVVQSPRYKIIEKKQPVAFWCNPISGHNTLYWYLQNLGQGPELLIRYENEEAVDDSQLPKDRFSAERLKGVDSTLKIQPAELGDSAVYLCASRPSQGPGEKLFFGSGTQLSVL.

This chain links TRBV28 with TRBJ2-7; no definite D call. V lost 2 bases and J 2 bases, leaving 4 bases between the germline ends. This CDR3 is built from 12 residues. Germline lookup yields CDR1 MDHEN and CDR2 SYDVKM. The DNA for the CDR3 is TGTGCCAGCAGTTTACTAACCTACGAGCAGTACTTC. It specifies CASSLLTYEQYF.

The chain recombines TRBV28 with TRBJ2-1; D is ambiguous. In germline, CDR1 is MDHEN, CDR2 SYDVKM. The ends were cut back, 4 bases at V and 7 bases at J, with 8 bases in the middle. The CDR3 is made up of 12 amino acids. The CDR3 protein is CASSSLMNEQFF. The CDR3 bases are TGTGCCAGCAGTTCTCTAATGAATGAGCAGTTCTTC.

The chain joins TRBV6-4 to TRBJ1-4; 8 nucleotides line up with TRBD1. CDR1 and CDR2 (germline): MRHNA, SNTAGT. Unmatched junction bases numbered 7, after V lost 5 bases and J lost 8 bases. This CDR3 spans 14 amino acids. CDR3 DNA: TGTGCCAGCAGTAACAGGGGGGGAAGAGAAAAACTGTTTTTT. It is translated as CASSNRGGREKLFF.

This chain joins TRBV6-1 and TRBJ1-2; 9 bases map to TRBD1. V lost 2 bases, J lost 2 bases, and 6 bases stayed unmatched. The germline CDR1 and CDR2 sequences are MNHNS and SASEGT. The CDR3 consists of 16 residues. CDR3 DNA sequence: TGTGCCAGCAGTGAAAACCCCGGGACAGGGAACTATGGCTACACCTTC. Translating it yields CASSENPGTGNYGYTF.

This chain joins TRBV9 and TRBJ1-3; a possible D gene is TRBD1 (6 bases). CDR1 is SGDLS, CDR2 YYNGEE, per germline. V gave up 0 bases and J gave up 0 bases, with 13 bases separating them. The length of the CDR3 is 17 residues. The CDR3 DNA is TGTGCCAGCAGCGTAGGGTCAGGGGCAAGCTCTGGAAACACCATATATTTT. As protein: CASSVGSGASSGNTIYF. The full variable domain, completed using reference TRBV9 and TRBJ1-3, is DSGVTQTPKHLITATGQRVTLRCSPRSGDLSVYWYQQSLDQGLQFLIQYYNGEERAKGNILERFSAQQFPDLHSELNLSSLELGDSALYFCASSVGSGASSGNTIYFGEGSWLTVV.

The rearrangement joins TRBV28 to TRBJ2-7, with D possibly TRBD2 on 5 matching bases. V lost 11 bases and J 0 bases, leaving 14 bases between the germline ends. The CDR3 is 13 amino acids. Germline CDR1 MDHEN, CDR2 SYDVKM. This CDR3 is CASEGPNSYEQYF. The CDR3 coding sequence is TGTGCCTCTGAGGGTCCCAACTCCTACGAGCAGTACTTC.

The V call is TRBV19, the J call TRBJ2-2; 12 bases align to TRBD1. V lost 5 bases, J lost 5 bases, and 6 bases stayed unmatched. This CDR3 is built from 16 residues. Germline CDR1 LNHDA, CDR2 SQIVND (reference sequence). The CDR3 nucleotides are TGTGCCAGTAGTGCCGGGACAGGGGGCTTAACCGGGGAGCTGTTTTTT. Translated: CASSAGTGGLTGELFF.

The chain is built from TRBV5-1 and TRBJ1-3, with 7 bases matching TRBD1. The CDR3 runs to 14 residues. Trimming cost V 4 bases and J 3 bases; bases outside gene matches: 4. In germline, CDR1 is SGHRS, CDR2 YFSETQ. CDR3 in amino acids: CASSRDSFGNTIYF. CDR3 bases: TGCGCCAGCAGCCGGGACAGTTTTGGAAACACCATATATTTT.

The V gene is TRBV27, the J gene TRBJ2-1; 7 bases agree with TRBD2. The CDR3 is 17 residues long. V lost 4 bases to trimming and J lost 8 bases; unmatched junction nucleotides: 17. Germline CDR1 is MNHEY and CDR2 is SMNVEV (reference sequence). The DNA for the CDR3 is TGTGCCAGCAGTTGGTGGCTAGTTGGCGGGAGAAGCGATGAGCAGTTCTTC. The encoded protein is CASSWWLVGGRSDEQFF.

V and J are TRBV5-1 and TRBJ2-7; the match to TRBD2 covers 10 bases. V shed 3 bases, J shed 4 bases, and the junction held 4 bases outside the gene matches. The CDR3 is made up of 14 amino acids. Germline V CDR1 and CDR2: SGHRS, YFSETQ. CDR3 in DNA: TGCGCCAGCAGCTCCGGACTAGCGGCTTACGAGCAGTACTTC. Protein sequence: CASSSGLAAYEQYF.

The chain combines TRBV15 with TRBJ1-2, with D perhaps TRBD1 (6 bases). With 5 bases removed from V and 4 bases from J, the gap between germline ends came to 11 bases. Germline V gives CDR1 LNHNV, CDR2 YYDKDF (reference sequence). This CDR3 is 13 amino acids long. The CDR3 sequence is CATSRDNLYGYTF. The CDR3 DNA reads TGTGCCACCAGCCGGGACAACCTCTATGGCTACACCTTC.